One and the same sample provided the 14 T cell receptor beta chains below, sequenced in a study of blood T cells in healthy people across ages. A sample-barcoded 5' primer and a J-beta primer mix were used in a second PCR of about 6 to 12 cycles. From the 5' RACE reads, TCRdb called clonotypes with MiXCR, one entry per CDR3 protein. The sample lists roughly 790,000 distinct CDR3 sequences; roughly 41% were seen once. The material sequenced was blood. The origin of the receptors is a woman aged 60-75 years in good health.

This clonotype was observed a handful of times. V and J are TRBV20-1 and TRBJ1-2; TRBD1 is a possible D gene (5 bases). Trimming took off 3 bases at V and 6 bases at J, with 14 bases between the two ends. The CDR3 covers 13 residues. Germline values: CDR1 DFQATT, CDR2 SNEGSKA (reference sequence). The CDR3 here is CSARVGGEHGYTF. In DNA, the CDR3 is TGCAGTGCTAGGGTCGGGGGTGAACATGGCTACACCTTC.

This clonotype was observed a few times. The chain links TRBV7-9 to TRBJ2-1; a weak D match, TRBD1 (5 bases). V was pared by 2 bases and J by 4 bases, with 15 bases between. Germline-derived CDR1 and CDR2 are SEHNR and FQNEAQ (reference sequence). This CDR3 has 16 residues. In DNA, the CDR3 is TGTGCCAGCAGCTTAATCGGATCCAGGGCATACAATGAGCAGTTCTTC. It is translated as CASSLIGSRAYNEQFF. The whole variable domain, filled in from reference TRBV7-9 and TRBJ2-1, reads DTGVSQNPRHKITKRGQNVTFRCDPISEHNRLYWYRQTLGQGPEFLTYFQNEAQLEKSRLLSDRFSAERPKGSFSTLEIQRTEQGDSAMYLCASSLIGSRAYNEQFFGPGTRLTVL.

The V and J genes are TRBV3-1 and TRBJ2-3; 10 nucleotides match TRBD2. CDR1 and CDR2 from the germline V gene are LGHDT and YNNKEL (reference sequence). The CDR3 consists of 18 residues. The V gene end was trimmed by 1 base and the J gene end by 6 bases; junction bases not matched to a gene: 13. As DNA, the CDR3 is TGTGCCAGCAGCCAAGCATCAAGCGGGGGGGCCTCCCCCGATACGCAGTATTTT. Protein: CASSQASSGGASPDTQYF.

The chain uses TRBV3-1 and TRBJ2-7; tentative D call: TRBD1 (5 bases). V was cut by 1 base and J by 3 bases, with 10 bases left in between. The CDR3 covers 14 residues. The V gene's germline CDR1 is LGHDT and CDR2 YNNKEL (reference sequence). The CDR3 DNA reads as TGTGCCAGCAGCCAAGCCAAGGGGCGCTACGAGCAGTACTTC. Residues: CASSQAKGRYEQYF.

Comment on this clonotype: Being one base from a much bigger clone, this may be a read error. For the CDR3, the DNA is TGCATCGTCTTCTCCTACGAGCAGTACTTC. This sequence encodes CIVFSYEQYF. The genes are TRBV29-1 and TRBJ2-7; no clear D gene. CDR3 length equals 10 residues. Germline CDR1 reads SQVTM; CDR2 reads ANQGSEA.

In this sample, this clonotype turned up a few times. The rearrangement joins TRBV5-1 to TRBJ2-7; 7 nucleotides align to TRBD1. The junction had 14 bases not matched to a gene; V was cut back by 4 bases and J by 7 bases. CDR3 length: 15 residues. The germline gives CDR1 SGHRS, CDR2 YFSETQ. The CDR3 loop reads CASSHPGQNNNEQYF. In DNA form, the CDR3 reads TGCGCCAGCAGCCACCCGGGACAGAACAACAATGAGCAGTACTTC. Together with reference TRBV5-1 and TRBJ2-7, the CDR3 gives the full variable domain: KAGVTQTPRYLIKTRGQQVTLSCSPISGHRSVSWYQQTPGQGLQFLFEYFSETQRNKGNFPGRFSGRQFSNSRSEMNVSTLELGDSALYLCASSHPGQNNNEQYFGPGTRLTVT.

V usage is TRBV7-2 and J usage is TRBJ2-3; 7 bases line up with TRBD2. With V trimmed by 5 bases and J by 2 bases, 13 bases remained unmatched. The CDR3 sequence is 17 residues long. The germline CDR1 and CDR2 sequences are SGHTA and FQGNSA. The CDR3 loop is CASSPVGGTAPTDTQYF. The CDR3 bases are TGTGCCAGCAGCCCCGTGGGGGGGACTGCTCCCACAGATACGCAGTATTTT.

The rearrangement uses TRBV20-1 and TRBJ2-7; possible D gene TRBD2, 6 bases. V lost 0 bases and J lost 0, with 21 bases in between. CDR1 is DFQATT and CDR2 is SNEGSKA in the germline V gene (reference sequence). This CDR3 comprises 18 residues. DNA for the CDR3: TGCAGTGCTAGAGATCCGGGACCGAGGGCGGGACTCTCCTACGAGCAGTACTTC. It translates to CSARDPGPRAGLSYEQYF.

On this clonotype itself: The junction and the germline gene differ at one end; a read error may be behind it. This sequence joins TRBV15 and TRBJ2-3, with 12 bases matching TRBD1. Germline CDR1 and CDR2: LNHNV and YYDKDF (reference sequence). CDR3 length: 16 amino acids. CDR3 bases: TGTGCCACCAGCAAGGGACAGGGGGCTGGCACAGAGACGCAGTATTTT. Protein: CATSKGQGAGTETQYF.

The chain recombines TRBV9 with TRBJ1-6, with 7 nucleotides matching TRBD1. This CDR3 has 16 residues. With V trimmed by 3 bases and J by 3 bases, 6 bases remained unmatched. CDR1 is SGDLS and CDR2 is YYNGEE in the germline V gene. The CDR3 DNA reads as TGTGCCAGCAGCGCCACGGGACAGAACTATAATTCACCCCTCCACTTT. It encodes CASSATGQNYNSPLHF. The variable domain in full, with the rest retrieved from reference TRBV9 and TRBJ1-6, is DSGVTQTPKHLITATGQRVTLRCSPRSGDLSVYWYQQSLDQGLQFLIQYYNGEERAKGNILERFSAQQFPDLHSELNLSSLELGDSALYFCASSATGQNYNSPLHFGNGTRLTVT.

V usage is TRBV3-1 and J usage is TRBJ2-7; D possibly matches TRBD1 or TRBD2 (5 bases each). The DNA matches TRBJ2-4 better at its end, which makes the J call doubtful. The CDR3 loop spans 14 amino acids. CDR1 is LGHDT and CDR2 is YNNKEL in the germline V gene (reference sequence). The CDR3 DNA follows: TGTGCCAGCAGCCAAGATTTCGAGGGGAACATTCAGTACTTC. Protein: CASSQDFEGNIQYF.

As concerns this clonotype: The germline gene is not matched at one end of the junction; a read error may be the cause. The CDR3 region is CASRKDRGGSGANGLTF. The CDR3 coding sequence is TGTGCCAGCAGAAAGGACAGGGGTGGCTCTGGGGCCAACGGCCTGACTTTC. This chain joins TRBV6-1 and TRBJ2-6; 9 positions agree with TRBD1. This CDR3 has 17 residues. The germline CDR1 and CDR2 sequences are MNHNS and SASEGT.

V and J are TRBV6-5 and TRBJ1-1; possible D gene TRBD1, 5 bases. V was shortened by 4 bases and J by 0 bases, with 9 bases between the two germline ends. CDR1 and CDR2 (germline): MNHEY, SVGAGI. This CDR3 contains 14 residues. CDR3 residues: CASSSDTMNTEAFF. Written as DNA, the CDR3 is TGTGCCAGCAGTTCGGACACCATGAACACTGAAGCTTTCTTT.

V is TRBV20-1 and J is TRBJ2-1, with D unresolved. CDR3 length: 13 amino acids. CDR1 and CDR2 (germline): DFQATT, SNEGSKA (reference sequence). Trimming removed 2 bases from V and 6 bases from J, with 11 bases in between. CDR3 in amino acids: CSARSTLGNEQFF. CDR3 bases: TGCAGTGCTAGATCTACCCTGGGCAATGAGCAGTTCTTC.